This entry lists 31 T cell receptor beta chains sequenced from one sample in a study of identical twins. TCRdb reprocessed the 5' RACE reads via MiXCR and lists one record per CDR3 protein. This table has about 240,000 distinct CDR3 sequences, 7.5% appearing once. A further study also used this sample, focusing on yellow fever vaccine responses in identical twins.

The sequenced sample consisted of CD8+ T cells sorted from blood. These receptors were collected from a woman younger than 35 in good health.

This clonotype showed up just a few times. The gene calls are TRBV20-1 and TRBJ2-7; TRBD2 agrees at 11 bases. V was pared by 3 bases and J by 7 bases, with 11 bases of the junction left unmatched. The CDR3 runs 15 residues. The germline gives CDR1 DFQATT, CDR2 SNEGSKA (reference sequence). This CDR3 is CSASKLAGASWEQYF. CDR3 bases: TGCAGTGCTAGTAAACTAGCGGGAGCGTCGTGGGAGCAGTACTTC.

The gene calls are TRBV7-8 and TRBJ2-1, with D uncertain. Germline lookup yields CDR1 SGHVS and CDR2 FQNEAQ. V lost 4 bases to trimming and J lost 8 bases, with 18 bases between them. The CDR3 spans 15 residues. CDR3 DNA: TGTGCCAGCAGCTCCTGGTTGGGCGGCGCCGATGAGCAGTTCTTC. Residues: CASSSWLGGADEQFF.

This clonotype was recorded at least ten times. This chain connects TRBV6-5 to TRBJ1-1, with 8 bases fitting TRBD1. Germline loops: CDR1 MNHEY, CDR2 SVGAGI. The CDR3 is 15 residues long. With 2 bases clipped from V and 3 bases from J, the junction kept 5 bases outside the gene matches. CDR3 region: CASSYTTGADTEAFF. CDR3 nucleotides: TGTGCCAGCAGTTACACGACAGGGGCCGACACTGAAGCTTTCTTT.

This chain joins TRBV27 and TRBJ2-1; TRBD2 agrees at 9 bases. V shed 6 bases and J 8 bases; nucleotides not matched to a gene: 11. Germline loops: CDR1 MNHEY, CDR2 SMNVEV (reference sequence). CDR3 length equals 15 residues. The CDR3 nucleotides read TGTGCCAGCAGCTCCTCAGCGGGAGGAGTGGATGAGCAGTTCTTC. This codes for CASSSSAGGVDEQFF.

The rearrangement joins TRBV15 to TRBJ2-1, with TRBD1 identical over 9 bases. This CDR3 has 16 residues. Germline V gene data show CDR1 as LNHNV and CDR2 as YYDKDF (reference sequence). The V segment lost 5 bases and the J segment 6 bases; nucleotides outside the gene matches: 11. The CDR3 bases are TGTGCCACCAGCGGTATTACACAGGGGGCGGGCAATGAGCAGTTCTTC. Translating gives CATSGITQGAGNEQFF. Full variable domain (rest looked up from reference TRBV15 and TRBJ2-1): DAMVIQNPRYQVTQFGKPVTLSCSQTLNHNVMYWYQQKSSQAPKLLFHYYDKDFNNEADTPDNFQSRRPNTSFCFLDIRSPGLGDTAMYLCATSGITQGAGNEQFFGPGTRLTVL.

J is TRBJ2-5 and V is TRBV4-1; 7 bases map to TRBD1. The CDR3 is 13 amino acids. Germline V lookup: CDR1 MGHRA, CDR2 YSYEKL. J was trimmed by 6 bases and V by 1 base; bases with no gene match: 2. CDR3 residues: CASSQGQGKTQYF. Written as DNA, the CDR3 is TGCGCCAGCAGCCAAGGACAGGGAAAGACCCAGTACTTC.

This clonotype appeared a few times. The chain carries TRBV7-9 and TRBJ2-1; 7 bases fit TRBD2. CDR1 is SEHNR and CDR2 is FQNEAQ in the germline V gene (reference sequence). Trimming removed 1 base from V and 7 bases from J; junction bases left unmatched: 10. This CDR3 region has 16 residues. CDR3 protein: CASSLVGSGTRNEQFF. Here the CDR3 DNA reads TGTGCCAGCAGCTTAGTAGGAAGCGGGACGAGGAATGAGCAGTTCTTC.

In its sample, this clonotype was seen a few times. The chain carries TRBV4-1 and TRBJ2-1; no clear D gene. The CDR3 extends over 15 amino acids. CDR1 and CDR2 from the germline V gene are MGHRA and YSYEKL. Trimming removed 0 bases from V and 2 bases from J, with 8 bases in between. CDR3 sequence (DNA): TGCGCCAGCAGCCAAGAGGGTACCCCCTACAATGAGCAGTTCTTC. This encodes CASSQEGTPYNEQFF.

This clonotype has at least ten counts. The chain has TRBV27 and TRBJ2-7, with 9 bases identical to TRBD2. V lost 5 bases, J lost 6 bases, and 11 bases stayed unmatched. The length of the CDR3 is 15 residues. In germline, CDR1 is MNHEY, CDR2 SMNVEV (reference sequence). The CDR3 bases are TGTGCCAGCAGTCCTGGGACTAGCCCGAGGGGCGAGCAGTACTTC. Translation gives CASSPGTSPRGEQYF.

The chain has TRBV7-9 and TRBJ1-4; weak D call: TRBD1 (6 bases). V was clipped by 8 bases and J by 5 bases, with 15 bases between them. The germline CDR1 and CDR2 sequences are SEHNR and FQNEAQ (reference sequence). This CDR3 has 14 amino acids. CDR3 DNA: TGTGCCAGCGGAGTGTGGGACACGAATGAAAAACTGTTTTTT. Its translation is CASGVWDTNEKLFF. Based on the CDR3 plus reference TRBV7-9 and TRBJ1-4, the full variable domain is DTGVSQNPRHKITKRGQNVTFRCDPISEHNRLYWYRQTLGQGPEFLTYFQNEAQLEKSRLLSDRFSAERPKGSFSTLEIQRTEQGDSAMYLCASGVWDTNEKLFFGSGTQLSVL.

This clonotype was picked up a small number of times. This sequence joins TRBV25-1 and TRBJ2-1, with D possibly matching TRBD2 (5 bases). The germline V and J ends were trimmed by 5 bases and 8 bases, with 16 bases remaining between them. The CDR3 runs 14 residues. CDR1 MGHDK and CDR2 SYGVNS come from the germline V gene. The DNA of the CDR3 is TGTGCCAGCAGTACCCGAGTCCGGGAATATGAGCAGTTCTTC. Amino acid sequence: CASSTRVREYEQFF.

This rearrangement joins TRBV2 to TRBJ1-5, with D possibly matching TRBD1 (6 bases). The CDR3 covers 15 residues. Trimming took 6 bases from V and 2 from J, leaving 14 bases between them. The germline V gene has CDR1 SNHLY and CDR2 FYNNEI. The CDR3 loop is CASRQGFNGNQPQHF. DNA of the CDR3: TGTGCCAGCAGACAGGGATTTAATGGCAATCAGCCCCAGCATTTT.

This rearrangement joins TRBV5-5 to TRBJ2-1, with D possibly TRBD2 on 6 matching bases. V lost 9 bases and J 1 base, leaving 11 bases between the germline ends. The germline gives CDR1 SGHKS, CDR2 YYEKEE (reference sequence). The CDR3 extends over 13 amino acids. CDR3 nucleotides: TGTGCCATGAGCCGGGGGTCCTACAATGAGCAGTTCTTC. Amino acids: CAMSRGSYNEQFF.

At least ten counts were recorded for this clonotype. The chain joins TRBV7-9 to TRBJ2-1, with unresolved D. With 1 base removed from V and 7 bases from J, the gap between germline ends came to 5 bases. The CDR3 is 12 residues long. Germline CDR1 SEHNR, CDR2 FQNEAQ (reference sequence). CDR3 amino acids: CASSLEHNEQFF. CDR3 nucleotide sequence: TGTGCCAGCAGCTTAGAACATAATGAGCAGTTCTTC.

The table lists this clonotype with many counts. V usage is TRBV27 and J usage is TRBJ2-2; possible D gene TRBD2, 6 bases. The CDR3 length is 13 residues. Trimming removed 2 bases at V and 7 bases at J, with 8 bases between. Germline-derived CDR1 and CDR2 are MNHEY and SMNVEV (reference sequence). In DNA, the CDR3 is TGTGCCAGCAGTTTAGGGGGGATCGGGGAGCTGTTTTTT. Amino acid sequence: CASSLGGIGELFF.

This sequence joins TRBV7-9 and TRBJ1-1; D unresolved. Germline CDR1 and CDR2: SEHNR and FQNEAQ (reference sequence). This CDR3 is built from 15 residues. V was shortened by 4 bases and J by 2 bases, with 14 bases between the two germline ends. The CDR3 sequence is CASSYISGVNTEAFF. The CDR3 DNA sequence: TGTGCCAGCAGCTATATTAGCGGGGTCAACACTGAAGCTTTCTTT. The whole variable domain, filled in from reference TRBV7-9 and TRBJ1-1, reads DTGVSQNPRHKITKRGQNVTFRCDPISEHNRLYWYRQTLGQGPEFLTYFQNEAQLEKSRLLSDRFSAERPKGSFSTLEIQRTEQGDSAMYLCASSYISGVNTEAFFGQGTRLTVV.

The J gene is TRBJ2-7, the V gene TRBV11-2, with 7 bases aligning to TRBD1. V trimming: 6 bases; J trimming: 1 base; junction bases outside the gene matches: 9. Germline CDR1 SGHAT, CDR2 FQNNGV. This CDR3 is built from 15 residues. This CDR3 is CASSLTGTQSYEQYF. The CDR3 DNA is TGTGCCAGCAGTTTGACAGGGACACAATCCTACGAGCAGTACTTC.

This clonotype has just a few counts. DNA of the CDR3: TGTGCCACCAGTGATTTGGGATACAATGAGCAGTTCTTC. It codes for CATSDLGYNEQFF. This chain links TRBV24-1 with TRBJ2-1; no reliable D call. The V gene lost 0 bases and the J gene lost 4 bases, with 3 bases spanning the gap. The CDR3 length is 13 residues. Germline V lookup: CDR1 KGHDR, CDR2 SFDVKD.

This clonotype was seen ten or more times. This chain uses TRBV7-9 with TRBJ1-1, with TRBD1 as a possible D gene (6 bases). The CDR3 sequence is 13 residues long. Trimming took 5 bases from V and 4 from J, leaving 11 bases between them. The germline gives CDR1 SEHNR, CDR2 FQNEAQ (reference sequence). The CDR3: CASSGQGTTEAFF. CDR3 sequence (DNA): TGTGCCAGCAGCGGGCAGGGGACCACTGAAGCTTTCTTT.

In this sample, this clonotype turned up many times. The CDR3 DNA sequence: TGTGCCAGCTCACCTCGGACTAGCGGAATTACAGATACGCAGTATTTT. Its protein product is CASSPRTSGITDTQYF. V is TRBV18 and J is TRBJ2-3; 10 bases agree with TRBD2. V shed 3 bases, J shed 3 bases, and the junction held 6 bases outside the gene matches. The CDR3 sequence is 16 residues long. Germline V lookup: CDR1 KGHSH, CDR2 LQKENI.

V usage is TRBV21-1 and J usage is TRBJ2-3; the table's D gene call, TRBD2, was not cross checked with the DNA. TRBV21-1 is noted as a pseudogene. The CDR3 is 16 amino acids. The CDR3 DNA follows: TGTGCCAGCAGCGCCTTTGAAGCGGGATGCACAGATACGCAGTATTTT. Its protein is CASSAFEAGCTDTQYF.

This clonotype was detected many times. This chain uses TRBV4-2 with TRBJ2-3; 8 bases are a match to TRBD2. The CDR3 contains 22 residues. Trimming cost V 4 bases and J 2 bases; bases outside gene matches: 26. Germline CDR1 reads LGHNA; CDR2 reads YNFKEQ. CDR3 coding DNA: TGTGCCAGCAGCCTCCCGGTGGAGTCCCAGGGGATTAGCGGGGACGACACAGATACGCAGTATTTT. Amino acid sequence: CASSLPVESQGISGDDTDTQYF.

This clonotype was detected many times. The V call is TRBV28, the J call TRBJ2-1, with a tentative D call TRBD1 (6 bases). Per the germline V gene, CDR1 is MDHEN and CDR2 is SYDVKM. The CDR3 spans 12 residues. V gave up 6 bases and J gave up 6 bases, with 9 bases separating them. The DNA of the CDR3 is TGTGCCAGCAGAAGGGGGAGCAATGAGCAGTTCTTC. The encoded protein is CASRRGSNEQFF.

This clonotype appeared a few times. This sequence joins TRBV29-1 and TRBJ2-2; perhaps TRBD1 as D (5 bases). V lost 3 bases, J lost 2 bases, and 16 bases lay in between. Germline CDR1 reads SQVTM; CDR2 reads ANQGSEA. The CDR3 is 16 residues long. CDR3 loop: CSVEVERTTNTGELFF. The CDR3 coding sequence is TGCAGCGTTGAGGTCGAAAGGACAACTAACACCGGGGAGCTGTTTTTT.

This clonotype came up many times. This chain links TRBV4-1 with TRBJ2-7; 12 nucleotides agree with TRBD2. The CDR3 is 15 amino acids. The junction had 5 bases not matched to a gene; V was cut back by 2 bases and J by 6 bases. CDR1 and CDR2 from the germline V gene are MGHRA and YSYEKL. This chain's CDR3 is CASSQKATSGGEQYF. DNA of the CDR3: TGCGCCAGCAGCCAAAAAGCGACTAGCGGGGGCGAGCAGTACTTC.

The gene calls are TRBV7-2 and TRBJ1-4; no firm D call. The germline V gene has CDR1 SGHTA and CDR2 FQGNSA. The CDR3 has 14 residues. V shed 5 bases and J shed 5 bases, with 12 bases lying between them. This CDR3 is CASSALGSNEKLFF. DNA of the CDR3: TGTGCCAGCAGCGCGTTAGGGTCCAATGAAAAACTGTTTTTT. Supplemented by reference TRBV7-2 and TRBJ1-4, the full variable domain reads GAGVSQSPSNKVTEKGKDVELRCDPISGHTALYWYRQSLGQGLEFLIYFQGNSAPDKSGLPSDRFSAERTGGSVSTLTIQRTQQEDSAVYLCASSALGSNEKLFFGSGTQLSVL.

This chain connects TRBV12-3 or TRBV12-4 to TRBJ2-1; no firm D call. The CDR3 has 13 amino acids. Trimming took 6 bases from V and 9 from J, leaving 15 bases between them. The CDR3 nucleotides are TGTGCCAGCAGCGGTTCTCCAAGGGTTGAGCAGTTCTTC. Its protein product is CASSGSPRVEQFF.

This clonotype has more than one count but fewer than ten. The chain combines TRBV7-9 with TRBJ2-4; maybe TRBD1 (5 bases). CDR1 and CDR2 from the germline V gene are SEHNR and FQNEAQ (reference sequence). Deletions cut 1 base from V and 0 bases from J, with 7 bases between. The CDR3 length is 15 residues. DNA of the CDR3: TGTGCCAGCAGCTTAGTCCAGGGAGCCAAAAACATTCAGTACTTC. Its protein product is CASSLVQGAKNIQYF.

This clonotype was picked up many times. This chain joins TRBV27 and TRBJ2-1; TRBD2 matches 11 bases. This CDR3 contains 15 residues. Germline V lookup: CDR1 MNHEY, CDR2 SMNVEV (reference sequence). V gave up 6 bases and J gave up 2 bases; unmatched junction bases: 3. Here the CDR3 reads CASSQTSGAYNEQFF. As DNA, the CDR3 is TGTGCCAGCAGCCAGACTAGCGGGGCCTACAATGAGCAGTTCTTC.

In its sample, this clonotype was seen many times. This sequence joins TRBV5-1 and TRBJ1-4; no clear D gene. CDR3 length: 13 residues. Germline CDR1 and CDR2: SGHRS and YFSETQ. V was clipped by 4 bases and J by 8 bases, with 12 bases between them. CDR3 sequence: CASSAGVYEKLFF. As DNA, the CDR3 is TGCGCCAGCAGCGCCGGTGTGTACGAAAAACTGTTTTTT.

This clonotype has more than one count but fewer than ten. V is TRBV28 and J is TRBJ2-7; a possible D gene is TRBD1 (6 bases). This CDR3 spans 14 amino acids. V shed 3 bases and J shed 3 bases, with 12 bases lying between them. Per the germline V gene, CDR1 is MDHEN and CDR2 is SYDVKM. The CDR3 region is CASSFRGSVYEQYF. CDR3 sequence (DNA): TGTGCCAGCAGTTTTAGGGGGTCGGTCTACGAGCAGTACTTC.